This TCR beta chain was sequenced for a study of cytomegalovirus exposure and HLA in healthy donors. Remarks on this clone: Its antigen is undetermined.

The CDR3 is 14 residues long. The germline V and J ends were trimmed by 0 bases and 4 bases, with 9 bases remaining between them. Germline CDR1 is LNHNV and CDR2 is YYDKDF (reference sequence). The PCR was carried out with 60 Vbeta primers and 13 Jbeta primers. Some clones are missing from TCRdb's copy, which holds only in-frame ones; the method was immunoSEQ multiplex PCR. The data hold under 200,000 clones, with about four fifths observed a single time. Findings and caveats of the study: The authors enumerated under 200 TCR beta chains as linked to cytomegalovirus. Prior analysis indicated that the majority of TCR beta V segments exhibited productivity approximately 87% or approximately 30% of the time. In a later analysis, a missense DCLRE1C variant was linked to TCR beta V- and J-gene trimming. A later analysis showed that HLA-associated TCR beta chains had undergone more clonal expansion than equally common others.

The chain employs TRBV15 and TRBJ1-2, with D uncertain. The receptor's source is a woman in her forties or fifties in good health and CMV-seropositive. Input material: PBMCs. The CDR3 is CATSRDRAGYGYTF. CDR3 bases: TGTGCCACCAGCAGAGATAGGGCGGGCTATGGCTACACCTTC.